What follows is one TCR beta chain and its context. The CDR3 is 13 amino acids. Germline V gene lookup returns CDR1 LNHDA and CDR2 SQIVND (reference sequence). With 9 bases clipped from V and 7 bases from J, the junction kept 7 bases outside the gene matches. This entry belongs to a study of blood T cell repertoires in COVID-19. Only in-frame clones appear in the TCRdb table, and some are missing; sequencing was by immunoSEQ multiplex PCR. The sample yields some 150,000 clones, 88% seen once. The TCR sequence derives from a man in his fifties with active or convalescent COVID-19. Sequenced input: peripheral blood. The chain employs TRBV19 and TRBJ2-1; TRBD1 agrees at 9 bases. CDR3 sequence reads: CASHRTGANEQFF. The CDR3 nucleotides read TGTGCCAGCCACCGGACAGGGGCGAATGAGCAGTTCTTC.